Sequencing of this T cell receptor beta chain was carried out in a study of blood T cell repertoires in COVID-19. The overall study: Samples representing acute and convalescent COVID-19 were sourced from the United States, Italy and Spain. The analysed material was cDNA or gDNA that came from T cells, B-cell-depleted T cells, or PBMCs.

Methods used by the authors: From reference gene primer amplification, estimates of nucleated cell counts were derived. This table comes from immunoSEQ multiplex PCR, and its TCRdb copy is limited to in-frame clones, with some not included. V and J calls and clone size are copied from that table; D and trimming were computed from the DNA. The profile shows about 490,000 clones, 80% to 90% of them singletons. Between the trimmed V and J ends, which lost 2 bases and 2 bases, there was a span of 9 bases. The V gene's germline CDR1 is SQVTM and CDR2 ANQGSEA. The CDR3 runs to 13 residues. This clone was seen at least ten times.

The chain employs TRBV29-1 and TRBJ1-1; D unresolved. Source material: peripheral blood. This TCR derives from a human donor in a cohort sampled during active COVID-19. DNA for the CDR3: TGCAGCGTTGAAATCTCAGTTAACACTGAAGCTTTCTTT. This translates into CSVEISVNTEAFF.